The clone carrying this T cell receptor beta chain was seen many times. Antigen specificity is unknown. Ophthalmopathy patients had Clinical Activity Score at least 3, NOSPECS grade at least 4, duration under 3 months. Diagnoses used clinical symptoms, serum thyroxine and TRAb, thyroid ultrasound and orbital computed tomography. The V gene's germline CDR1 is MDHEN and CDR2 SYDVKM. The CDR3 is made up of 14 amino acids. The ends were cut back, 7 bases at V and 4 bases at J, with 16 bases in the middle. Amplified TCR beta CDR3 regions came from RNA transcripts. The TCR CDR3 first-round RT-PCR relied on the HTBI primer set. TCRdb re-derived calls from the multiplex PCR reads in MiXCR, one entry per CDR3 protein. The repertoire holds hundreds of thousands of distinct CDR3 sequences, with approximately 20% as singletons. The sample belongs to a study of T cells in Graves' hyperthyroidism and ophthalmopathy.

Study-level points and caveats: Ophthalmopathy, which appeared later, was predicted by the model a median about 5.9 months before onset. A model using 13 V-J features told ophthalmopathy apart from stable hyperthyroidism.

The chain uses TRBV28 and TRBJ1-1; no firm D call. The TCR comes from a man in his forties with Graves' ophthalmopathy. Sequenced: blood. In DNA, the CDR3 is TGTGCCAGCACCCGTCCCGGGCCGACCACTGAAGCTTTCTTT. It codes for CASTRPGPTTEAFF.